This T cell receptor beta chain was sequenced during a study of cytomegalovirus exposure and HLA in healthy donors. On the study more broadly: Around 77 million unique TCRs from HLA-typed donors made up an early data release. Study results and caveats: Immune exposure information comprised only CMV serostatus.

V lost 6 bases to trimming and J lost 3 bases; unmatched junction nucleotides: 6. CDR1 and CDR2 (germline): KGHSH, LQKENI. This CDR3 comprises 14 residues. Note on this clone: Its target is unknown.

The PCR used 60 Vbeta and 13 Jbeta primers. The table came from immunoSEQ multiplex PCR; TCRdb's copy has only in-frame clones and leaves some out. The data show about 120,000 clones, 65% to 80% seen once. The receptor was derived from a man aged 25-40 years in good health and CMV-seropositive. Input material: PBMCs. The chain uses TRBV18 and TRBJ2-3; 7 bases are a match to TRBD2. This chain's CDR3 is CASSLRAGTDTQYF. CDR3 DNA: TGTGCCAGCTCCCTGAGAGCGGGAACAGATACGCAGTATTTT.